A selection of T cell receptor beta chains follows, all from one sample in a study of blood T cell repertoires in COVID-19. TCRdb's table, derived via immunoSEQ multiplex PCR, lists solely in-frame clones and lacks some. The data contain approximately 60,000 clones, roughly 83% of them singletons. Specimen: peripheral blood. All receptors come from a man in his 70s with active COVID-19. Each CDR3 is given with its conserved first and last residue. D genes are given only for firm matches. Only part of the rows carry a size: once, few, many, or a class if the clone is expanded.

CDR3 protein: CASTRDRGENEKLFF
CDR3 DNA: TGTGCCAGCACCCGGGACAGGGGGGAGAATGAAAAACTGTTTTTT
clone size: -
V gene: TRBV6-5
J gene: TRBJ1-4
D gene: TRBD1

CDR3 protein: CATSDRQGVAFF
CDR3 DNA: TGTGCCACCAGTGATCGACAGGGGGTGGCTTTCTTT
clone size: -
V gene: TRBV24-1
J gene: TRBJ1-1
D gene: TRBD1

CDR3 protein: CATVSLSLHF
CDR3 DNA: TGTGCCACCGTCTCCTTATCTCTCCACTTT
clone size: once
V gene: TRBV2
J gene: TRBJ1-6
D gene: -

CDR3 protein: CASSLQEGVNSPLHF
CDR3 DNA: TGCGCCAGCAGCTTGCAGGAGGGTGTCAATTCACCCCTCCACTTT
clone size: -
V gene: TRBV5-1
J gene: TRBJ1-6
D gene: -

CDR3 protein: CASSLGGQGVYNEQFF
CDR3 DNA: TGTGCCAGCAGCTTAGGGGGACAGGGGGTCTACAATGAGCAGTTCTTC
clone size: -
V gene: TRBV11-3
J gene: TRBJ2-1
D gene: TRBD1

CDR3 protein: CASRRGGKGPSDEQFF
CDR3 DNA: TGTGCCAGCAGGCGTGGCGGGAAGGGCCCCTCGGATGAGCAGTTCTTC
clone size: -
V gene: TRBV7-8
J gene: TRBJ2-1
D gene: -

CDR3 protein: CASSPRLAGVPGELFF
CDR3 DNA: TGTGCTAGCAGCCCCCGACTAGCGGGAGTCCCCGGGGAGCTGTTTTTT
clone size: -
V gene: TRBV7-7
J gene: TRBJ2-2
D gene: TRBD2

CDR3 protein: CASSSPGEGWAAEAFF
CDR3 DNA: TGTGCCAGCAGTTCCCCGGGGGAGGGATGGGCTGCTGAAGCTTTCTTT
clone size: -
V gene: TRBV28
J gene: TRBJ1-1
D gene: -

CDR3 protein: CASSPTAQGSEQYF
CDR3 DNA: TGTGCCAGCTCCCCCACTGCCCAGGGGTCCGAGCAGTACTTC
clone size: -
V gene: TRBV18
J gene: TRBJ2-7
D gene: -

CDR3 protein: CASSRPTTGGVGYTF
CDR3 DNA: TGTGCCAGCTCTCGACCGACCACAGGGGGAGTTGGCTACACCTTC
clone size: -
V gene: TRBV18
J gene: TRBJ1-2
D gene: TRBD1

CDR3 protein: CATRSDPPAENYEQYF
CDR3 DNA: TGTGCCACCAGATCTGATCCCCCAGCGGAGAACTACGAGCAGTACTTC
clone size: -
V gene: TRBV15
J gene: TRBJ2-7
D gene: -

CDR3 protein: CASSEAGQGGGYTF
CDR3 DNA: TGTGCCAGCAGTGAAGCGGGTCAGGGAGGAGGCTACACCTTC
clone size: -
V gene: TRBV2
J gene: TRBJ1-2
D gene: -

CDR3 protein: CAWGKIRGRGETQYF
CDR3 DNA: TGTGCCTGGGGGAAAATCAGGGGGCGCGGGGAGACCCAGTACTTC
clone size: once
V gene: TRBV30
J gene: TRBJ2-5
D gene: TRBD1

CDR3 protein: CASSFSGTDTQYF
CDR3 DNA: TGCGCCAGCAGCTTTTCCGGCACAGATACGCAGTATTTT
clone size: -
V gene: TRBV5-1
J gene: TRBJ2-3
D gene: -

CDR3 protein: CASSSPRGQVSNEQFF
CDR3 DNA: TGTGCCAGCAGCTCCCCCCGAGGACAGGTATCCAATGAGCAGTTCTTC
clone size: -
V gene: TRBV7-2
J gene: TRBJ2-1
D gene: TRBD1

CDR3 protein: CATSDSIPGGRGNTIYF
CDR3 DNA: TGTGCCACCAGTGATTCGATCCCGGGGGGGCGCGGAAACACCATATATTTT
clone size: -
V gene: TRBV24-1
J gene: TRBJ1-3
D gene: -

CDR3 protein: CASSFGGFGFGPQHF
CDR3 DNA: TGTGCCAGCAGTTTCGGCGGATTTGGATTTGGGCCCCAGCATTTT
clone size: once
V gene: TRBV28
J gene: TRBJ1-5
D gene: -

CDR3 protein: CASSHPGTSGIEQYF
CDR3 DNA: TGCGCCAGCAGCCATCCCGGGACTAGCGGAATCGAGCAGTACTTC
clone size: many
V gene: TRBV4-1
J gene: TRBJ2-7
D gene: TRBD2

CDR3 protein: CASSPGGTNEQFF
CDR3 DNA: TGTGCCAGCAGCCCGGGGGGGACTAATGAGCAGTTCTTC
clone size: -
V gene: TRBV7-2
J gene: TRBJ2-1
D gene: TRBD2

CDR3 protein: CASSPGTSRSDTQYF
CDR3 DNA: TGTGCCAGCAGCCCCGGGACTAGCAGGTCAGATACGCAGTATTTT
clone size: -
V gene: TRBV5-4
J gene: TRBJ2-3
D gene: TRBD2

CDR3 protein: CASSSRLAGGPDTQYF
CDR3 DNA: TGTGCCAGCAGCTCCCGACTAGCGGGAGGGCCAGATACGCAGTATTTT
clone size: -
V gene: TRBV5-4
J gene: TRBJ2-3
D gene: TRBD2

CDR3 protein: CASSGSSGRVRADTQYF
CDR3 DNA: TGTGCCAGCAGCGGTTCTAGCGGGAGAGTACGGGCAGATACGCAGTATTTT
clone size: -
V gene: TRBV9
J gene: TRBJ2-3
D gene: TRBD2

CDR3 protein: CASSLWTGGLTEAFF
CDR3 DNA: TGTGCCAGCAGCTTATGGACAGGGGGACTGACTGAAGCTTTCTTT
clone size: -
V gene: TRBV5-6
J gene: TRBJ1-1
D gene: TRBD1

CDR3 protein: CASEGPYEQYF
CDR3 DNA: TGTGCCAGCGAGGGTCCTTACGAGCAGTACTTC
clone size: -
V gene: TRBV19
J gene: TRBJ2-7
D gene: -

CDR3 protein: CASSQTTGYEQYF
CDR3 DNA: TGTGCCAGCAGTCAAACGACAGGGTACGAGCAGTACTTC
clone size: -
V gene: TRBV27
J gene: TRBJ2-7
D gene: TRBD1

CDR3 protein: CASSSLAGSYNEQFF
CDR3 DNA: TGCGCCAGCAGCTCTCTAGCGGGATCCTACAATGAGCAGTTCTTC
clone size: -
V gene: TRBV5-1
J gene: TRBJ2-1
D gene: TRBD2

CDR3 protein: CASSGGTEAFF
CDR3 DNA: TGTGCCAGCAGTGGGGGGACTGAAGCTTTCTTT
clone size: -
V gene: TRBV27
J gene: TRBJ1-1
D gene: -

CDR3 protein: CASSVPPEGGEQYF
CDR3 DNA: TGTGCCAGCAGCGTGCCTCCCGAAGGGGGCGAGCAGTACTTC
clone size: -
V gene: TRBV9
J gene: TRBJ2-7
D gene: -

CDR3 protein: CASSKTSGSSENIQYF
CDR3 DNA: TGTGCCAGCAGCAAGACTAGCGGGAGTTCGGAAAACATTCAGTACTTC
clone size: -
V gene: TRBV7-2
J gene: TRBJ2-4
D gene: TRBD2

CDR3 protein: CASSLAGSGRAWGQYF
CDR3 DNA: TGTGCCAGCAGCTTAGCAGGTAGCGGGAGGGCCTGGGGGCAGTATTTT
clone size: -
V gene: TRBV7-2
J gene: TRBJ2-3
D gene: TRBD2

CDR3 protein: CASSLGGANTGELFF
CDR3 DNA: TGTGCCAGCAGCTTAGGGGGGGCGAACACCGGGGAGCTGTTTTTT
clone size: -
V gene: TRBV7-2
J gene: TRBJ2-2
D gene: -

CDR3 protein: CASRTGRVNEKLFF
CDR3 DNA: TGTGCCAGTAGAACAGGGCGGGTGAATGAAAAACTGTTTTTT
clone size: few
V gene: TRBV19
J gene: TRBJ1-4
D gene: -

CDR3 protein: CASSTGTSGGPGELFF
CDR3 DNA: TGTGCCAGCAGCACGGGGACTAGCGGGGGCCCCGGGGAGCTGTTTTTT
clone size: -
V gene: TRBV7-6
J gene: TRBJ2-2
D gene: TRBD2

CDR3 protein: CASTDRGRGNTEAFF
CDR3 DNA: TGTGCCAGCACCGACAGGGGGCGCGGGAACACTGAAGCTTTCTTT
clone size: -
V gene: TRBV6-5
J gene: TRBJ1-1
D gene: TRBD1

CDR3 protein: CASSDRQPSTGELFF
CDR3 DNA: TGTGCCAGCAGTGATCGACAGCCGAGCACCGGGGAGCTGTTTTTT
clone size: -
V gene: TRBV25-1
J gene: TRBJ2-2
D gene: -

CDR3 protein: CASSSGYRMSSGEQYF
CDR3 DNA: TGTGCCAGCAGCTCCGGTTATCGGATGTCTTCGGGGGAGCAGTACTTC
clone size: -
V gene: TRBV5-6
J gene: TRBJ2-7
D gene: -

CDR3 protein: CASRPGLAGVEQFF
CDR3 DNA: TGTGCCAGCAGGCCGGGACTAGCGGGCGTCGAGCAGTTCTTC
clone size: -
V gene: TRBV28
J gene: TRBJ2-1
D gene: TRBD2

CDR3 protein: CASSQDSRNEKLFF
CDR3 DNA: TGTGCCAGCAGCCAGGACAGCCGTAATGAAAAACTGTTTTTT
clone size: few
V gene: TRBV4-2
J gene: TRBJ1-4
D gene: -

CDR3 protein: CASSFGIITVTEAFF
CDR3 DNA: TGTGCCAGCAGCTTCGGGATCATTACGGTCACTGAAGCTTTCTTT
clone size: -
V gene: TRBV7-2
J gene: TRBJ1-1
D gene: -

CDR3 protein: CASSETGGYGNTIYF
CDR3 DNA: TGTGCCAGCAGTGAGACAGGGGGCTATGGAAACACCATATATTTT
clone size: -
V gene: TRBV2
J gene: TRBJ1-3
D gene: TRBD1

CDR3 protein: CATTGQANTEAFF
CDR3 DNA: TGTGCCACTACGGGACAGGCGAACACTGAAGCTTTCTTT
clone size: -
V gene: TRBV18
J gene: TRBJ1-1
D gene: TRBD1

CDR3 protein: CASSVSAGINNEKLFF
CDR3 DNA: TGTGCCAGCAGCGTGTCGGCCGGGATTAATAATGAAAAACTGTTTTTT
clone size: few
V gene: TRBV9
J gene: TRBJ1-4
D gene: -

CDR3 protein: CASTSPEGRGNTIYF
CDR3 DNA: TGTGCCAGCACCTCCCCGGAAGGGAGAGGAAACACCATATATTTT
clone size: -
V gene: TRBV28
J gene: TRBJ1-3
D gene: -

CDR3 protein: CASSLVGAGTEAFF
CDR3 DNA: TGTGCCAGCAGCTTGGTAGGGGCGGGAACTGAAGCTTTCTTT
clone size: once
V gene: TRBV5-4
J gene: TRBJ1-1
D gene: -

CDR3 protein: CASSEGTGIISPLHF
CDR3 DNA: TGTGCCAGCAGTGAAGGGACAGGGATAATCTCACCCCTCCACTTT
clone size: -
V gene: TRBV6-1
J gene: TRBJ1-6
D gene: TRBD1

CDR3 protein: CASSPPGLAGVRDTQYF
CDR3 DNA: TGTGCCAGCAGCCCACCGGGACTAGCGGGAGTAAGAGATACGCAGTATTTT
clone size: once
V gene: TRBV7-6
J gene: TRBJ2-3
D gene: TRBD2

CDR3 protein: CATSLDYSGANVLTF
CDR3 DNA: TGTGCCACCAGCTTAGATTACTCTGGGGCCAACGTCCTGACTTTC
clone size: -
V gene: TRBV15
J gene: TRBJ2-6
D gene: -

CDR3 protein: CASSPGATGELFF
CDR3 DNA: TGTGCCAGCAGCCCAGGGGCGACTGGGGAGCTGTTTTTT
clone size: few
V gene: TRBV4-2
J gene: TRBJ2-2
D gene: -

CDR3 protein: CASSPNAGLGDEQFF
CDR3 DNA: TGTGCCAGCAGCCCCAATGCGGGACTCGGCGATGAGCAGTTCTTC
clone size: once
V gene: TRBV11-2
J gene: TRBJ2-1
D gene: -

CDR3 protein: CASRLLAATGELFF
CDR3 DNA: TGCGCCAGCCGTTTACTAGCGGCTACCGGGGAGCTGTTTTTT
clone size: few
V gene: TRBV4-1
J gene: TRBJ2-2
D gene: TRBD2

CDR3 protein: CASSPRLAGAFYNEQFF
CDR3 DNA: TGTGCCAGCAGCCCCCGACTAGCGGGAGCCTTCTACAATGAGCAGTTCTTC
clone size: -
V gene: TRBV11-2
J gene: TRBJ2-1
D gene: TRBD2

CDR3 protein: CASSSGGQGIYEQYF
CDR3 DNA: TGTGCCAGCAGTAGCGGGGGGCAGGGGATCTACGAGCAGTACTTC
clone size: -
V gene: TRBV6-2/TRBV6-3
J gene: TRBJ2-7
D gene: TRBD2

CDR3 protein: CASSQVKNGANVLTF
CDR3 DNA: TGTGCCAGCAGCCAAGTTAAAAATGGGGCCAACGTCCTGACTTTC
clone size: -
V gene: TRBV3-1/TRBV3-2
J gene: TRBJ2-6
D gene: -

CDR3 protein: CASSPAGDYGYTF
CDR3 DNA: TGTGCCAGCTCACCAGCTGGAGACTATGGCTACACCTTC
clone size: -
V gene: TRBV18
J gene: TRBJ1-2
D gene: -

CDR3 protein: CASSYGHMNTEAFF
CDR3 DNA: TGTGCCAGCAGTTACGGCCACATGAACACTGAAGCTTTCTTT
clone size: -
V gene: TRBV6-5
J gene: TRBJ1-1
D gene: -

CDR3 protein: CASSLSQGYNQPQHF
CDR3 DNA: TGTGCCAGCAGCTTATCGCAGGGCTACAATCAGCCCCAGCATTTT
clone size: few
V gene: TRBV7-9
J gene: TRBJ1-5
D gene: -

CDR3 protein: CATVSDRDTEAFF
CDR3 DNA: TGTGCCACGGTTTCCGACAGGGACACTGAAGCTTTCTTT
clone size: -
V gene: TRBV24-1
J gene: TRBJ1-1
D gene: TRBD1

CDR3 protein: CASSHPGLAGVNYEQYF
CDR3 DNA: TGTGCCAGCAGCCATCCGGGACTAGCGGGAGTTAACTACGAGCAGTACTTC
clone size: -
V gene: TRBV5-5
J gene: TRBJ2-7
D gene: TRBD2

CDR3 protein: CASNGGSGNTIYF
CDR3 DNA: TGTGCCAGCAACGGGGGGTCTGGAAACACCATATATTTT
clone size: -
V gene: TRBV6-5
J gene: TRBJ1-3
D gene: -

CDR3 protein: CASSQDPGTSGLNNEQFF
CDR3 DNA: TGCGCCAGCAGCCAAGATCCCGGGACTAGCGGTTTGAACAATGAGCAGTTCTTC
clone size: once
V gene: TRBV4-3
J gene: TRBJ2-1
D gene: TRBD2